This TCR beta chain was obtained from a study of beta chain features in type 1 diabetes. V was shortened by 1 base and J by 7 bases, with 11 bases between the two germline ends. The germline CDR1 and CDR2 sequences are LGHNA and YSLEER. The CDR3 extends over 15 amino acids. Study observations and caveats: The study found that naive, central memory and Treg TCRB repertoires appeared more similar in patients than in healthy donors. Shorter TCRB CDR3s, moderately but significantly so, marked every one of the four CD4+ subsets in Type 1 diabetes patients.

There are a few counts of this clone. Its cognate antigen is unknown. Since all of the isolated RNA was reverse transcribed, expressed TCRB transcripts were what got sequenced. Produced via immunoSEQ multiplex PCR; TCRdb's table is partial and in-frame only. The sample shows fewer than 250,000 clones, around an eighth of them seen only once. V gene TRBV4-3 combines with J gene TRBJ1-6, with D hard to call. This clonotype originated in a woman aged 40 to 50 in good health. Sequencing was carried out using naive CD4+ T cells from blood. For the CDR3, the DNA is TGCGCCAGCAGCCAAGGTCCGGGGTACAATTCACCCCTCCACTTT. Residues: CASSQGPGYNSPLHF.